The 15 T cell receptor beta chains presented below share a single source sample, sequenced in a study of post-analysis software for immune sequencing data. Study observations and caveats: Among 5 or 6 TRBV segments more frequent in patients than controls were TRBV5-6, TRBV5-1 and TRBV20-1.

For these receptors, no antigen is known. Unique molecular identifiers had been added to the TCR beta cDNA libraries. From the PCR reads, TCRdb called clonotypes with MiXCR, one entry per CDR3 protein. Counted here are 650,000 to 900,000 distinct CDR3 sequences, just over 45% occurring once; the ten biggest clones make up roughly 4.4%. The sequenced material came from blood. Receptor source: a girl under 18 with multiple sclerosis.

The chain joins TRBV7-2 to TRBJ2-5; 9 positions match TRBD2. The ends lost 11 bases at V and 6 bases at J; junction bases unmatched: 7. CDR1 SGHTA and CDR2 FQGNSA come from the germline V gene. This CDR3 is built from 12 residues. The DNA of the CDR3 is TGTGCCTCGGAAGGACTAGCGAAGACCCAGTACTTC. It encodes CASEGLAKTQYF.

The CDR3 spells CASSTSGRPSYNEQFF. The CDR3 DNA reads as TGCGCCAGCAGCACTAGCGGGAGGCCCTCCTACAATGAGCAGTTCTTC. The chain combines TRBV5-1 with TRBJ2-1, with 12 bases matching TRBD2. The ends lost 4 bases at V and 0 bases at J; junction bases unmatched: 2. The CDR3 length is 16 residues. The germline V gene has CDR1 SGHRS and CDR2 YFSETQ.

The chain recombines TRBV7-9 with TRBJ1-2; unclear D gene. The V gene lost 4 bases and the J gene lost 8 bases, with 11 bases spanning the gap. Per the germline V gene, CDR1 is SEHNR and CDR2 is FQNEAQ (reference sequence). The CDR3 sequence is 12 residues long. The CDR3 here is CASSSNDRGYTF. As DNA, the CDR3 is TGTGCCAGCAGCTCGAACGATCGAGGCTACACCTTC.

The rearrangement links TRBV24-1 to TRBJ2-1; D remains ambiguous. The CDR3 length is 13 residues. CDR1 is KGHDR and CDR2 is SFDVKD in the germline V gene. The ends were cut back, 0 bases at V and 7 bases at J, with 6 bases in the middle. CDR3 loop: CATSDLPGNEQFF. For the CDR3, the DNA is TGTGCCACCAGTGATTTGCCCGGGAATGAGCAGTTCTTC.

The V gene is TRBV4-1, the J gene TRBJ2-7; D gene ambiguous. V lost 0 bases, J lost 2 bases, and 8 bases lay in between. This CDR3 has 14 amino acids. Germline lookup yields CDR1 MGHRA and CDR2 YSYEKL. The CDR3 region is CASSQEDVTYEQYF. The CDR3 DNA reads as TGCGCCAGCAGCCAAGAGGATGTGACCTACGAGCAGTACTTC.

Comment on this clonotype: One end of the junction is discordant with germline, which a read error may explain. The CDR3, as DNA: TGTGCCAGCAGCTTAGTAATCCGGACGGAGGCTCGGTCCTACAACGAGCAGTTCTTC. Protein product: CASSLVIRTEARSYNEQFF. V gene TRBV13 combines with J gene TRBJ2-1; perhaps TRBD2 as D (5 bases). This CDR3 contains 19 residues. CDR1 is PRHDT, CDR2 FYEKMQ, per germline (reference sequence). The variable domain in full, with the rest retrieved from reference TRBV13 and TRBJ2-1, is AAGVIQSPRHLIKEKRETATLKCYPIPRHDTVYWYQQGPGQDPQFLISFYEKMQSDKGSIPDRFSAQQFSDYHSELNMSSLELGDSALYFCASSLVIRTEARSYNEQFFGPGTRLTVL.

The chain combines TRBV9 with TRBJ2-1, with D tentatively TRBD2 (5 bases). Looked up from germline, CDR1 is SGDLS and CDR2 is YYNGEE. The V and J ends lost 4 bases and 2 bases respectively, with 13 bases between them. The CDR3 contains 15 residues. In DNA, the CDR3 is TGTGCCAGCAGCCCCTCCGGGAAGGCCTACAATGAGCAGTTCTTC. As protein: CASSPSGKAYNEQFF.

Only a few counts were recorded for this clonotype. The chain has TRBV7-3 and TRBJ2-5, with 8 bases fitting TRBD2. Per germline, CDR1 SGHTA and CDR2 FQGTGA. CDR3 size: 15 residues. Trimming removed 1 base from V and 4 bases from J; junction bases left unmatched: 5. In DNA, the CDR3 is TGTGCCAGCAGCTTAATTGGCGGGGGGTCAGAGACCCAGTACTTC. This encodes CASSLIGGGSETQYF.

Notes on this clonotype: The junction and the germline gene differ at one end; a read error may be behind it. This rearrangement joins TRBV20-1 to TRBJ2-7; D is perhaps TRBD1 or TRBD2 (5 bases each). The germline gives CDR1 DFQATT, CDR2 SNEGSKA (reference sequence). The CDR3 has 13 residues. CDR3 sequence: CSALRDLAYERYF. DNA of the CDR3: TGCAGTGCTCTCCGGGACCTTGCCTACGAGCGGTACTTC.

The rearrangement uses TRBV7-9 and TRBJ2-1; D not resolved. Judging by the DNA end, TRBJ2-7 fits better; the J call may be wrong. CDR3 size: 12 residues. Germline V lookup: CDR1 SEHNR, CDR2 FQNEAQ (reference sequence). The CDR3 DNA sequence: TGTGCCAGCAGCCCGTCCTACAATGAGCAGTACTTC. It is translated as CASSPSYNEQYF.

The rearrangement joins TRBV20-1 to TRBJ2-1; D is perhaps TRBD2 (6 bases). This CDR3 has 18 residues. CDR1 and CDR2 (germline): DFQATT, SNEGSKA (reference sequence). Trimming removed 6 bases at V and 0 bases at J, with 24 bases between. This CDR3 is CSAPVGQLAASSYNEQFF. DNA for the CDR3: TGCAGTGCCCCTGTCGGGCAACTAGCCGCTAGCTCCTACAATGAGCAGTTCTTC.

The V and J genes are TRBV7-9 and TRBJ1-2; D not certain. In germline, CDR1 is SEHNR, CDR2 FQNEAQ (reference sequence). The V end was cut by 1 base, the J end by 6 bases, with 6 bases between. This CDR3 spans 12 amino acids. The CDR3 here is CASSLERHGYTF. The CDR3 nucleotides are TGTGCCAGCAGCTTAGAGCGGCATGGCTACACCTTC.

V and J are TRBV6-5 and TRBJ2-1; TRBD1 agrees at 8 bases. Trimming took 4 bases from V and 5 from J; bases not matched to a gene: 7. This CDR3 is built from 15 residues. Per germline, CDR1 MNHEY and CDR2 SVGAGI. The CDR3 DNA reads as TGTGCCAGCAGTTCCCCGGACAGGGACCACAATGAGCAGTTCTTC. Protein sequence: CASSSPDRDHNEQFF.

A single count supports this clonotype. The chain carries TRBV7-2 and TRBJ2-3, with 9 bases matching TRBD1. V was clipped by 9 bases and J by 5 bases; unmatched bases: 12. The CDR3 contains 15 residues. Germline V gene data show CDR1 as SGHTA and CDR2 as FQGNSA. This CDR3 reads CASSSTGQGGDTQYF. The CDR3 region has the DNA TGTGCCAGTTCCTCAACGGGACAGGGTGGAGATACGCAGTATTTT.

The chain carries TRBV28 and TRBJ2-1; no clear D. V was shortened by 7 bases and J by 7 bases, with 14 bases between the two germline ends. The CDR3 is 13 residues long. CDR1 MDHEN and CDR2 SYDVKM come from the germline V gene. The CDR3 DNA is TGTGCCAGCACCAGTCCCCGTTGGAATGAGCAGTTCTTC. It encodes CASTSPRWNEQFF.